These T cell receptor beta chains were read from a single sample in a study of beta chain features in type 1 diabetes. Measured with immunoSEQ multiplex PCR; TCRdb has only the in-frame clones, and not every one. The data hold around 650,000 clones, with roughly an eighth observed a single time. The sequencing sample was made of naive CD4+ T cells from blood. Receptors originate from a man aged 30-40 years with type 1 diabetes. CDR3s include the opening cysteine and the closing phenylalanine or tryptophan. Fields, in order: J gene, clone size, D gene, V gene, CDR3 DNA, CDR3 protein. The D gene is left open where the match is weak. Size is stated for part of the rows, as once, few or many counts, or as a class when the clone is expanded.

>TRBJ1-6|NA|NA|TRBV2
TGTGCCAGCACCATACGATCCGTTTCACCCCTCCACTTT
CASTIRSVSPLHF
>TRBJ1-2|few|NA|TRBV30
TGTGCCTGGAGTGCGACTGTCCTCGTGGGCTACACCTTC
CAWSATVLVGYTF
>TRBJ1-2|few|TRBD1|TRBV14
TGTGCCAGCAGCCTGTTCAGGGGGCCGAGCACCTTC
CASSLFRGPSTF
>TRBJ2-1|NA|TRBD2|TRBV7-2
TGTGCCAGCAGCCGGACTAGCGGAATTTACAATGAGCAGTTCTTC
CASSRTSGIYNEQFF
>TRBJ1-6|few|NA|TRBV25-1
TGTGCCAGCAGTGAAGATGGCAGGCACAGCTCCTATAATTCACCCCTCCACTTT
CASSEDGRHSSYNSPLHF
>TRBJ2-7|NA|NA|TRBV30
TGTGCCTGCAACAATCGGGGACGGCTTAACGAGCAGTACTTC
CACNNRGRLNEQYF
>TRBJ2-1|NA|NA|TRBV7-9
TGTGCCAGCAGCACCAGGGACTACAATGAGCAGTTCTTC
CASSTRDYNEQFF
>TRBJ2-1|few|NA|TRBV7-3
TGTGCCAGCAGCTTAAGCCCCCCAGGTCGAGGTCCTGACAATGAGCAGTTCTTC
CASSLSPPGRGPDNEQFF
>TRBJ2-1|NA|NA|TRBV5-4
TGTGCCAGCAGCTCGGACCCGAGCTCCTACAATGAGCAGTTCTTC
CASSSDPSSYNEQFF
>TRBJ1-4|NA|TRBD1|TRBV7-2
TGTGCCAGCAGCAAGGACAGGGGGCGTGAAAAACTGTTTTTT
CASSKDRGREKLFF
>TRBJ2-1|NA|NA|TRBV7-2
TGTGCCAGCAGCTCAGTTTTCTCCTACAATGAGCAGTTCTTC
CASSSVFSYNEQFF
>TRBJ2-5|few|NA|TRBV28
TGTGCCAGCAATTCTCAGGGGCGACAAGAGACCCAGTACTTC
CASNSQGRQETQYF
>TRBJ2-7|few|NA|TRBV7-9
TGTGCCAGCAGCTTCATCTACGAGCAGTACTTC
CASSFIYEQYF
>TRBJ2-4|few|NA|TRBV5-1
TGCGCCAGCAGCCGGGACACCGATTTAGCCAAAAACATTCAGTACTTC
CASSRDTDLAKNIQYF
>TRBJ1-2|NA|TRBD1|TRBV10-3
TGTGCCATCACTGGACAGGGGGCGAAGATTGGCTACACCTTC
CAITGQGAKIGYTF
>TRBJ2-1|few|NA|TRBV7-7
TGTGCTAGCAGCTTAAGCGGTAGCTCCTACAATGAGCAGTTCTTC
CASSLSGSSYNEQFF
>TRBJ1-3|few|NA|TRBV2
TGTGCCAGCGCAGGGGTTTCCCCTGGAAACACCATATATTTT
CASAGVSPGNTIYF
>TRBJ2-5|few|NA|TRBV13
TGTGCCAGCAGCTTAGGCTCACAGCCGCAAGAGACCCAGTACTTC
CASSLGSQPQETQYF
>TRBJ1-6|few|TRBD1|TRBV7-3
TGTGCCAGCAGCCCGGGACAGCATTCACCCCTCCACTTT
CASSPGQHSPLHF
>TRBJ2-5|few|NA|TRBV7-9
TGTGCCAGCAGCTTAGGCAGCGGACAAGAGACCCAGTACTTC
CASSLGSGQETQYF
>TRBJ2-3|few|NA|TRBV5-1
TGCGCCAGCAGCTTGGCAGTGAGCACAGATACGCAGTATTTT
CASSLAVSTDTQYF
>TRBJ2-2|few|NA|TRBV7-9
TGTGCCAGCACCCCGGGGGCTAGATCGAACACCGGGGAGCTGTTTTTT
CASTPGARSNTGELFF
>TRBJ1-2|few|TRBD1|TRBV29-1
TGCAGCGTTGCCGGGACAGCTAACTATGGCTACACCTTC
CSVAGTANYGYTF
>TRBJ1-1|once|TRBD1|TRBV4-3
TGCGCCAGCAGCCAACGGACAGGGAACACTGAAGCTTTCTTT
CASSQRTGNTEAFF
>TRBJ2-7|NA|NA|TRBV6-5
TGTGCCAGCAGTTACTCGCCGGGCCCCACACCGAGCGAGCAGTACTTC
CASSYSPGPTPSEQYF
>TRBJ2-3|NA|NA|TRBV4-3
TGCGCCAGCAGCCAAGATGGGGGTAGGAGCACAGATACGCAGTATTTT
CASSQDGGRSTDTQYF
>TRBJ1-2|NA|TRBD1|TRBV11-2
TGTGCCAGCAGCTTCGAAACAGGGGTTAACTATGGCTACACCTTC
CASSFETGVNYGYTF
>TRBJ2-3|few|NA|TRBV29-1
TGCAGCGTTGGGGGGAGGAGGACAGATACGCAGTATTTT
CSVGGRRTDTQYF
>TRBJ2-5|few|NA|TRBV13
TGTGCCAGCAGCTTCCTAACACATGATCAAGAGACCCAGTACTTC
CASSFLTHDQETQYF
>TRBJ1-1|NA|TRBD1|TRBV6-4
TGTGCCAGCTCCACAGGGGGAAACACTGAAGCTTTCTTT
CASSTGGNTEAFF
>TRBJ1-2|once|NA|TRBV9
TGTGCCAGCACCCACGGCGGGGGGCCATGGGGCTATGGCTACACCTTC
CASTHGGGPWGYGYTF
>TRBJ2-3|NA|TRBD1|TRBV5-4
TGTGCCAGCAGCCCGACAGGGCGGGATACGCAGTATTTT
CASSPTGRDTQYF
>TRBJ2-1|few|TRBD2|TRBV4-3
TGCGCCAGCAGCTCACGGACTAGCGGGGGGTTAGAGAATGAGCAGTTCTTC
CASSSRTSGGLENEQFF
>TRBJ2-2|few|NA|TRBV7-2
TGTGCCAGCAGCTTAGCCACAGCTAACACCGGGGAGCTGTTTTTT
CASSLATANTGELFF
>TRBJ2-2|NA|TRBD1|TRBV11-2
TGTGCCAGCAGCTTAGCAGGGGGCGTCGGGGAGCTGTTTTTT
CASSLAGGVGELFF
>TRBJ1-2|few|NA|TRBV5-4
TGTGCCAGCAGCTTGGTGGGCAGTGTTAACTATGGCTACACCTTC
CASSLVGSVNYGYTF
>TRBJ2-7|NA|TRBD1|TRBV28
TGTGCCAGCGGTGGGACAGGGGCGCGGGAGCAGTACTTC
CASGGTGAREQYF
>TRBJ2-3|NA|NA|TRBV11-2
TGTGCCAGCAGCCCGGCCCCGGGGGCCACAGATACGCAGTATTTT
CASSPAPGATDTQYF
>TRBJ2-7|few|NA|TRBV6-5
TGTGCCAGCCGGGACGGCCCTTACGAGCAGTACTTC
CASRDGPYEQYF
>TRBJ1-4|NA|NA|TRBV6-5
TGTGCCAGCAGTTACGTTGCAACTAATGAAAAACTGTTTTTT
CASSYVATNEKLFF
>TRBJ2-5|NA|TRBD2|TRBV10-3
TGTGCCATCAGTGGTACTAGCGGGGGCGAGACCCAGTACTTC
CAISGTSGGETQYF
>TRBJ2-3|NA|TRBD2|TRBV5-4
TGTGCCAGCAGCTCCGCGAGGCTAGCGGGGGCATCCACAGATACGCAGTATTTT
CASSSARLAGASTDTQYF
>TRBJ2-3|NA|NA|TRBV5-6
TGTGCCAGCAGCGGAGAGACTAGACACACAGATACGCAGTATTTT
CASSGETRHTDTQYF
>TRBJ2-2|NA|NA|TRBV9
TGTGCCAGCACCCTGTCCCCAACCGTCAAGCCCGGGGAGCTGTTTTTT
CASTLSPTVKPGELFF
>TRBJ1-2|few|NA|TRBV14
TGTGCCAGCAGCCAAAGAGCGGGACGGCTGGGGACCTTC
CASSQRAGRLGTF
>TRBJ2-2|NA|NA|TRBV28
TGTGCCAGCACCCCTTGGCAGGCGAACACCGGGGAGCTGTTTTTT
CASTPWQANTGELFF
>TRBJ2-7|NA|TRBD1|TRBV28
TGTGCCAGCCTGAGGACAGGGAATGAGCAGTACTTC
CASLRTGNEQYF
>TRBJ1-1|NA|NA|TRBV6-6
TGTGCCAGCATCCTAGACGGGAGCCGCCTGAACACTGAAGCTTTCTTT
CASILDGSRLNTEAFF
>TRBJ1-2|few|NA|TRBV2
TGTGCCAGCAGCGGATACGCGTATGGCTACACCTTC
CASSGYAYGYTF
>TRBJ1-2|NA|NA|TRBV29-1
TGCAGCGATTCCGGGCACGACTATGGCTACACCTTC
CSDSGHDYGYTF
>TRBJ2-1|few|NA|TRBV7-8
TGTGCCAGCAGCTTCCTCCGCTCCTACAATGAGCAGTTCTTC
CASSFLRSYNEQFF
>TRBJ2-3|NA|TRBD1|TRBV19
TGTGCCAGTCGAGATGGACAGGGGAGCACAGATACGCAGTATTTT
CASRDGQGSTDTQYF